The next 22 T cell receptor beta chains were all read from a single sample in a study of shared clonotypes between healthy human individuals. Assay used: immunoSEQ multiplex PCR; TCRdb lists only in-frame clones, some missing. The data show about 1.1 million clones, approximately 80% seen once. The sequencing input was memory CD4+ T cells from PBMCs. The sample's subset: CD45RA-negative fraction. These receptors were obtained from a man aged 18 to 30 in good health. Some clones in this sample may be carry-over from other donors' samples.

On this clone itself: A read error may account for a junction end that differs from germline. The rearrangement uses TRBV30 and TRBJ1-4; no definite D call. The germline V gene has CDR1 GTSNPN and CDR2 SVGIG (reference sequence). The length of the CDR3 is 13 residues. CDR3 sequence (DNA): TGTGCCTGGTCCCCGGGTCCTAAAGAAAAACTGTTTTTT. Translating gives CAWSPGPKEKLFF.

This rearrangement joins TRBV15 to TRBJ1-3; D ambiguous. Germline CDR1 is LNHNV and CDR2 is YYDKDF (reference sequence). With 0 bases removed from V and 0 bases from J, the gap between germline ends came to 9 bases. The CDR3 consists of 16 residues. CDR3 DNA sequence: TGTGCCACCAGCAGAGATCTGGCGAGCTCTGGAAACACCATATATTTT. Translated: CATSRDLASSGNTIYF.

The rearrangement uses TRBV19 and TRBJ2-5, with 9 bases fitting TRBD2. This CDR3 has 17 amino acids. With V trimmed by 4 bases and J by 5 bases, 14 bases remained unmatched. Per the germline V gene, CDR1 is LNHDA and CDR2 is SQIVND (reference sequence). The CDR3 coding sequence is TGTGCCAGTAGTAACCCCCGGGGAGCGGGGGGCAGGGAGACCCAGTACTTC. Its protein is CASSNPRGAGGRETQYF.

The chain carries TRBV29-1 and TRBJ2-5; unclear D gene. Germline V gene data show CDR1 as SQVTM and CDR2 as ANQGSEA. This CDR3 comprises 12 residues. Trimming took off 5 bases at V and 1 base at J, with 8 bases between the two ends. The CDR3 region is CSVLGTQETQYF. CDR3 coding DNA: TGCAGCGTTCTAGGTACCCAAGAGACCCAGTACTTC.

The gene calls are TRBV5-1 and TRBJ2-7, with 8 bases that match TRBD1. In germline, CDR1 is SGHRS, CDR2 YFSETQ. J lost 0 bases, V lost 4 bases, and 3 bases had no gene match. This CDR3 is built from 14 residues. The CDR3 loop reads CASSAQGASYEQYF. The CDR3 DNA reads TGCGCCAGCAGCGCTCAGGGGGCCTCCTACGAGCAGTACTTC. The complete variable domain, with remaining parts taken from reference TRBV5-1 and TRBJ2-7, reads KAGVTQTPRYLIKTRGQQVTLSCSPISGHRSVSWYQQTPGQGLQFLFEYFSETQRNKGNFPGRFSGRQFSNSRSEMNVSTLELGDSALYLCASSAQGASYEQYFGPGTRLTVT.

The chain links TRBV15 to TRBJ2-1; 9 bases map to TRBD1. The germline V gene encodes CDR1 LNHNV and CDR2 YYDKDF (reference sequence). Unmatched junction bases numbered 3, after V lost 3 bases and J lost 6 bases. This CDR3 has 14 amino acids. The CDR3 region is CATSRGTGPNEQFF. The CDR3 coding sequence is TGTGCCACCAGCAGGGGGACAGGGCCCAATGAGCAGTTCTTC.

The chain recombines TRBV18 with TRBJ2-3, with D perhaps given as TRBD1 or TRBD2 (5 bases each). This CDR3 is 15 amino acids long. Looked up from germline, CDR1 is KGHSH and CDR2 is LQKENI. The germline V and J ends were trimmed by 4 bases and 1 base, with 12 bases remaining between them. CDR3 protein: CASSLTRDGTDTQYF. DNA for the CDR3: TGTGCCAGCTCACTAACCCGGGACGGCACAGATACGCAGTATTTT. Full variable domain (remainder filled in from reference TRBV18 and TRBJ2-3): NAGVMQNPRHLVRRRGQEARLRCSPMKGHSHVYWYRQLPEEGLKFMVYLQKENIIDESGMPKERFSAEFPKEGPSILRIQQVVRGDSAAYFCASSLTRDGTDTQYFGPGTRLTVL.

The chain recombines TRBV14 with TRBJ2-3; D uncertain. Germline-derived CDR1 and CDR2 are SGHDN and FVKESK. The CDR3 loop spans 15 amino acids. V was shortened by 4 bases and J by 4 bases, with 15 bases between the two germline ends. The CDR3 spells CASSPLLGNADTQYF. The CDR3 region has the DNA TGTGCCAGCAGCCCGCTACTGGGGAACGCAGATACGCAGTATTTT. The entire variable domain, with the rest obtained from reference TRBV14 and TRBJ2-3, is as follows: EAGVTQFPSHSVIEKGQTVTLRCDPISGHDNLYWYRRVMGKEIKFLLHFVKESKQDESGMPNNRFLAERTGGTYSTLKVQPAELEDSGVYFCASSPLLGNADTQYFGPGTRLTVL.

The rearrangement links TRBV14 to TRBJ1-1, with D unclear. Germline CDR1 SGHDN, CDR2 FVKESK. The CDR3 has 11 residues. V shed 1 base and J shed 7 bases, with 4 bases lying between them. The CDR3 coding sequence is TGTGCCAGCAGCCAAGGGGTTGAAGCTTTCTTT. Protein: CASSQGVEAFF.

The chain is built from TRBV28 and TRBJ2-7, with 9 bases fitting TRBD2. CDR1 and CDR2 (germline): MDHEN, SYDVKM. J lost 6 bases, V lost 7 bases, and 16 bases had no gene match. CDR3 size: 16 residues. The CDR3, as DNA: TGTGCCAGCAATCAAAACGGGCTAGCGGGGTTTGGCGAGCAGTACTTC. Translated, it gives CASNQNGLAGFGEQYF.

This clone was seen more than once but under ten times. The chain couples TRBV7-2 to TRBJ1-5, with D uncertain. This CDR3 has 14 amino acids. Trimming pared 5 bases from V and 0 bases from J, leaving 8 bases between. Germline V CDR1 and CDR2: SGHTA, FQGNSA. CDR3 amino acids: CASSPPGSNQPQHF. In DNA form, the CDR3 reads TGTGCCAGCAGCCCCCCGGGTAGCAATCAGCCCCAGCATTTT.

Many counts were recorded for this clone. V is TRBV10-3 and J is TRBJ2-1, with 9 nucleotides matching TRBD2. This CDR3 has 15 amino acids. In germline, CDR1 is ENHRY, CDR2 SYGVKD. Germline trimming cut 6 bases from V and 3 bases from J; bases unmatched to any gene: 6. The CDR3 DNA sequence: TGTGCCATCAGGCAGGGACTAGCCGACTACAATGAGCAGTTCTTC. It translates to CAIRQGLADYNEQFF.

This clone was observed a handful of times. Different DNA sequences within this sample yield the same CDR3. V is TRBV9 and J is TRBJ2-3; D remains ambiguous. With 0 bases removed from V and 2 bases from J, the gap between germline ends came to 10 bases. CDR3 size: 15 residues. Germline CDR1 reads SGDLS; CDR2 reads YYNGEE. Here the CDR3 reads CASSVAPSVTDTQYF. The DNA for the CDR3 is TGTGCCAGCAGCGTAGCCCCTTCCGTCACAGATACGCAGTATTTT.

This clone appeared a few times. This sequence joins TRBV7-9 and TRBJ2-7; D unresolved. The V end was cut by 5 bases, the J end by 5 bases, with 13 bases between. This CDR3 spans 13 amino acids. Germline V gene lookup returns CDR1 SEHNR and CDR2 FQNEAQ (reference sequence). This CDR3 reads CASSLPRSHEQYF. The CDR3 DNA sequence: TGTGCCAGCAGCCTACCGCGGAGCCACGAGCAGTACTTC.

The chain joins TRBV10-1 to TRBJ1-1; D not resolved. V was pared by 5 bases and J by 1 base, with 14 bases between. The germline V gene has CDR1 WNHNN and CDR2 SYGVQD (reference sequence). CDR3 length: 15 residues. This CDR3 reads CASSPVRGSNTEAFF. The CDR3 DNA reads TGCGCCAGCAGTCCTGTCCGGGGATCGAACACTGAAGCTTTCTTT.

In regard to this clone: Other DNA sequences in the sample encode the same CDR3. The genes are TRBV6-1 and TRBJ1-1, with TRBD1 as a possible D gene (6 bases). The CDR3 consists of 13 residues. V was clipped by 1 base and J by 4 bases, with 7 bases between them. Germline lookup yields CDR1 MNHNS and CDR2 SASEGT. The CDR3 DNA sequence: TGTGCCAGCAGTGAAGAAGGGGGCACTGAAGCTTTCTTT. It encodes CASSEEGGTEAFF.

This CDR3 is CASSYRTSGAYNEQFF. In DNA form, the CDR3 reads TGTGCCAGCAGCTACCGGACTAGCGGGGCCTACAATGAGCAGTTCTTC. The chain couples TRBV5-6 to TRBJ2-1, with 12 bases identical to TRBD2. The CDR3 runs to 16 residues. With V trimmed by 3 bases and J by 2 bases, 3 bases remained unmatched. Looked up from germline, CDR1 is SGHDT and CDR2 is YYEEEE.

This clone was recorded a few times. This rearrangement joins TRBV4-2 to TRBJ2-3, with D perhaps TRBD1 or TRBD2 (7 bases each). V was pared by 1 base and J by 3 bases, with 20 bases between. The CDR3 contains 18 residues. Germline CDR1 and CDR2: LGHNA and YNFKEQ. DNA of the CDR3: TGTGCCAGCAGCCAAGGAAGCGGGTCAGGGGGGGGTACAGATACGCAGTATTTT. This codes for CASSQGSGSGGGTDTQYF.

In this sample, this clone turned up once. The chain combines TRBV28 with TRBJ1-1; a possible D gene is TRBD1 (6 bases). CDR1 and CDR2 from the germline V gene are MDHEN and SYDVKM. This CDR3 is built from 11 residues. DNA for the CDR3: TGTGCTACACACCGCGGGACAGAAGCTTTCTTT. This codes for CATHRGTEAFF.

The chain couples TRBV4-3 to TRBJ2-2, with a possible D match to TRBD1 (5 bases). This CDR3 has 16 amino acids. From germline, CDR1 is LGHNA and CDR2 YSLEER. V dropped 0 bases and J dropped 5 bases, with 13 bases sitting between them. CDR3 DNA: TGCGCCAGCAGCCAAGATAGAACAGGCAGGACCGGGGAGCTGTTTTTT. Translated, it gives CASSQDRTGRTGELFF.

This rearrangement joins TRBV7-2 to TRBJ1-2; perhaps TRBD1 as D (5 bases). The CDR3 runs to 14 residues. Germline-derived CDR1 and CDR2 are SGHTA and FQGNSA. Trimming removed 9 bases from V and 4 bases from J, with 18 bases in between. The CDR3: CARDQGRKGYGYTF. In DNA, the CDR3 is TGTGCCAGGGATCAGGGCAGGAAGGGCTATGGCTACACCTTC.

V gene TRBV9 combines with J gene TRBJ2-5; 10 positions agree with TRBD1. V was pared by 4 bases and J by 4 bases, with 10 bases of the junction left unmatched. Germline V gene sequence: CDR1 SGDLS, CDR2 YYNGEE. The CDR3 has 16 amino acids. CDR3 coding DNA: TGTGCCAGCAGCATTGGACAGGGGGAAGTACTAGAGACCCAGTACTTC. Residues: CASSIGQGEVLETQYF.